These 3 T cell receptor beta chains originate from one sample sequenced in a study of spatial heterogeneity in lung cancer. TCRdb reprocessed the 5' RACE reads with MiXCR, giving one entry per CDR3 protein. The sample shows tens of thousands of distinct CDR3 sequences, about 5% of them seen only once. The time point here: sample taken at primary tumor resection. This specimen was PBMCs, taken at surgery. The receptors here all came from a female donor with early-stage non-small cell lung cancer.

This clonotype was counted between two and nine times. CDR3 residues: CASSPGGLAGEQYF. CDR3 DNA sequence: TGCGCCAGCAGCCCAGGGGGACTAGCGGGAGAGCAGTACTTC. The rearrangement uses TRBV4-1 and TRBJ2-7, with 13 bases lining up with TRBD2. Unmatched junction bases numbered 4, after V lost 4 bases and J lost 7 bases. Germline V CDR1 and CDR2: MGHRA, YSYEKL. The CDR3 is 14 residues long.

This clonotype has a count of ten or more. V and J are TRBV5-4 and TRBJ2-7; TRBD2 matches 10 bases. This CDR3 is 16 amino acids long. V lost 0 bases to trimming and J lost 1 base; unmatched junction nucleotides: 4. In germline, CDR1 is SGHNT, CDR2 YYREEE (reference sequence). The CDR3 nucleotides are TGTGCCAGCAGCTTGGGTGCTAGCGGGGGTTCCTACGAGCAGTACTTC. This encodes CASSLGASGGSYEQYF.

This clonotype was observed a handful of times. V usage is TRBV5-1 and J usage is TRBJ2-3; 9 bases agree with TRBD2. V dropped 1 base and J dropped 5; count of bases not matched to a gene: 5. In germline, CDR1 is SGHRS, CDR2 YFSETQ. The CDR3 runs to 15 residues. The CDR3 loop is CASSLRGGAGDTQYF. The CDR3 DNA reads as TGCGCCAGCAGCTTGCGCGGGGGGGCAGGAGATACGCAGTATTTT.